Given below is one T cell receptor beta chain in context. This clone was seen just once. Its antigen target is currently unknown. No quality values exist for individual bases; no much larger clone is one base distant. The junction shows trimming of 3 bases on V and 4 bases on J, plus 7 bases between the germline ends. The CDR3 runs 11 residues from the cysteine to the phenylalanine. The CDR3 DNA has 33 bases and is translated from base 1. The germline V gene (reference sequence) gives CDR1 as DFQATT and CDR2 as SNEGSKA. The CDR3 regions of human TCRbeta chains were analyzed by immunosequencing. The published analysis was carried out like this. Repertoire TCRs were matched against a reference library of SARS-CoV-2-specific TCRs generated with the MIRA antigen-specificity platform. Breadth was defined as the fraction of unique TCRs that were SARS-CoV-2-associated. Depth was defined as the fraction of total T cells that were SARS-CoV-2-associated. Using the MIRA data, each spike-specific TCR was mapped to the spike region that the TCR reacts to and placed in a CD4 or CD8 class. Log10-transformed breadth and depth values were compared by one-way ANOVA with Sidak's multiple comparisons tests. This is the immuneACCESS table as TCRdb keeps it, with only in-frame sequences that have V and J called. A part of the clones is gone; compared with another copy, unresolved V genes explain less than half, and the rest is unexplained. V and J calls and clone size are as listed in that table; D and trimming were resolved from the DNA. Recorded for this sample are 140,000 to 150,000 clones; roughly 91% of them occurred a single time. Around 1.4% of the sample lies in the top ten.

The record originates from a study of T cell responses to AZD1222 COVID-19 vaccine (dated by TCRdb to the early 2020s). Broadly, across the study: Because spike-specific TCR depth and breadth did not differ between the two schedules, AZD1222 recipients who got a second dose at roughly 4 weeks were pooled with those who got a second dose at roughly 12 weeks. Trial participants were enrolled by age into 18-55, 56-69 and 70-plus year subgroups, with roughly 150, 30 and 60 TCR-sequenced participants respectively. TCR sequencing was performed for roughly 250 trial participants, of whom around 210 were given two doses of AZD1222 and around 25 were given two doses of MenACWY control vaccine.

Study-wide conclusions, independent of this receptor: Conclusions about previously exposed vaccinees are limited because only a handful of AZD1222 recipients were SARS-CoV-2 seropositive at baseline. Nearly half of unique spike-specific TCRs reportedly recognized epitopes outside regions mutated in the B.1.351 and B.1.1.7 variants. Participants were mostly white British and included more females than males, and it was suggested by the authors that clonal diversity may have been underestimated. After two AZD1222 doses, spike-specific TCR breadth and depth were significantly higher than at day 0 and than in MenACWY recipients. In the small 56-69-year group, the increase in depth fell short of significance, most likely because of low power. The vaccine-associated CD4 TCRs covered the entire spike protein, and the dominant responses fell in regions 160-218 and 743-854. Because no day 14 peak-response samples were available, the repertoires could be characterized only after the peak T cell response.

Sample time point, as interpreted from the label and publication: baseline before first vaccination. Samples from vaccinated people were obtained from the UK trials COV001 and COV002, which included a single-blind randomized controlled phase 2/3 trial of AZD1222 (ChAdOx1 nCoV-19) in healthy adults. For TCRbeta chain sequencing, PBMC samples were collected from trial participants at day 0 and at day 28 after the second dose. This clonotype originated in an adult in good health. The chain joins TRBV20-1 to TRBJ2-7, with the D gene too uncertain to name. Specimen: peripheral blood, collected on day 0 of AZD1222 vaccination. The nucleotide sequence reads as follows: TGCAGTGCTAGCCCCGCGTACGAGCAGTACTTC. Its product reads: CSASPAYEQYF.